The 8 T cell receptor beta chains below all came from one sample that was sequenced in a study of graft-versus-host responses after intestinal transplantation. These receptors lack a known antigen. Sequencing was performed with immunoSEQ multiplex PCR; in TCRdb, only in-frame clones are kept and a portion is missing. The table shows around 99,000 clones, with about 87% occurring only once. The sample was unstimulated CD4+ T cells sorted from spleen or lymph node cells, taken before transplant. All receptors come from a human donor who was the organ donor for an intestinal transplant.

The chain combines TRBV10-2 with TRBJ2-7; TRBD1 aligns across 8 bases. Germline lookup yields CDR1 WSHSY and CDR2 SAAADI. The CDR3 covers 16 residues. V was pared by 0 bases and J by 3 bases, with 7 bases of the junction left unmatched. CDR3 residues: CASSESKAGGNYEQYF. CDR3 sequence (DNA): TGCGCCAGCAGTGAGTCGAAGGCAGGGGGCAACTACGAGCAGTACTTC.

This chain joins TRBV5-8 and TRBJ1-1; 11 bases align to TRBD1. After removal of 0 bases from V and 1 base from J, the junction contained 14 bases not matched to a gene. This CDR3 is built from 20 residues. The V gene's germline CDR1 is SGHTS and CDR2 YDEGEE. Here the CDR3 DNA reads TGTGCCAGCAGCTTGGCGGGGACAGGGGGTAGTTTTCGGGGGAACACTGAAGCTTTCTTT. Protein product: CASSLAGTGGSFRGNTEAFF.

The V gene is TRBV6-5, the J gene TRBJ1-2; D gene unclear. From germline, CDR1 is MNHEY and CDR2 SVGAGI. CDR3 length equals 14 residues. Between the trimmed V and J ends, which lost 10 bases and 0 bases, there was a span of 15 bases. This CDR3 is CATRPTRTNYGYTF. Here the CDR3 DNA reads TGTGCCACCCGACCCACCCGGACTAACTATGGCTACACCTTC.

The V gene is TRBV19, the J gene TRBJ2-5; no definite D call. The DNA end is more similar to TRBJ2-7, so the J call may be wrong. This CDR3 is 14 amino acids long. Germline CDR1 LNHDA, CDR2 SQIVND (reference sequence). CDR3 nucleotide sequence: TGTGCCAGTAGTTCGACTGCAAGCTCCTACGAGCAGTACTTC. Protein: CASSSTASSYEQYF.

V is TRBV4-1 and J is TRBJ2-1; 7 bases fit TRBD1. The V segment lost 6 bases and the J segment 1 base; nucleotides outside the gene matches: 9. Looked up from germline, CDR1 is MGHRA and CDR2 is YSYEKL. The CDR3 extends over 16 amino acids. In DNA form, the CDR3 reads TGCGCCAGCAGACCCGGGACAGCTTCTTCCTACAATGAGCAGTTCTTC. It specifies CASRPGTASSYNEQFF.

This sequence joins TRBV19 and TRBJ1-1; TRBD1 is a possible D gene (6 bases). Trimming took off 5 bases at V and 4 bases at J, with 14 bases between the two ends. Germline CDR1 and CDR2: LNHDA and SQIVND (reference sequence). This CDR3 spans 14 amino acids. CDR3 in DNA: TGTGCCAGTAGTTTATTGGGGGCGCGCACTGAAGCTTTCTTT. Translating it yields CASSLLGARTEAFF.

V gene TRBV5-1 combines with J gene TRBJ1-2; TRBD1 matches at 12 bases. V was clipped by 5 bases and J by 1 base; unmatched bases: 15. The CDR3 consists of 19 residues. Per germline, CDR1 SGHRS and CDR2 YFSETQ. CDR3: CASRYPGGQGAINNYGYTF. The CDR3 nucleotides are TGCGCCAGCAGATATCCCGGGGGACAGGGGGCTATCAATAACTATGGCTACACCTTC.

This rearrangement joins TRBV5-1 to TRBJ1-4; D gene uncertain. The CDR3 extends over 14 amino acids. The V gene's germline CDR1 is SGHRS and CDR2 YFSETQ. Trimming stripped 1 base from V and 8 bases from J, with 12 bases between. This chain's CDR3 is CASSLSDLGEKLFF. CDR3 in DNA: TGCGCCAGCAGCTTGTCTGACCTAGGGGAAAAACTGTTTTTT.